The clone carrying this T cell receptor beta chain was picked up a small number of times. V shed 1 base and J 2 bases; nucleotides not matched to a gene: 7. Per germline, CDR1 SGHKS and CDR2 YYEKEE (reference sequence). The CDR3 length is 17 residues. This specimen comes from a study of blood T cell repertoires in COVID-19. At the level of the study: Samples representing acute and convalescent COVID-19 were sourced from the United States, Italy and Spain. Sample material is recorded as cDNA or gDNA derived from T cells, B-cell-depleted T cells, or PBMCs.

As processed by the authors: Amplification of reference gene primers was used by the study to estimate nucleated cell counts. The protocol was immunoSEQ multiplex PCR, while the TCRdb copy is restricted to in-frame clones and leaves out a portion. From that table come the V and J calls and clone size; the DNA was used to work out D and trimming. Of roughly 200,000 clones detected, less than 85% appear once; the ten largest clones hold 13%. Material: peripheral blood. V is TRBV5-5 and J is TRBJ2-7; 12 bases fit TRBD2. This TCR derives from a man in his forties or fifties who had recovered from COVID-19. CDR3 protein: CASSLTWTSGVPYEQYF. CDR3 DNA: TGTGCCAGCAGCTTGACCTGGACTAGCGGGGTCCCCTACGAGCAGTACTTC.